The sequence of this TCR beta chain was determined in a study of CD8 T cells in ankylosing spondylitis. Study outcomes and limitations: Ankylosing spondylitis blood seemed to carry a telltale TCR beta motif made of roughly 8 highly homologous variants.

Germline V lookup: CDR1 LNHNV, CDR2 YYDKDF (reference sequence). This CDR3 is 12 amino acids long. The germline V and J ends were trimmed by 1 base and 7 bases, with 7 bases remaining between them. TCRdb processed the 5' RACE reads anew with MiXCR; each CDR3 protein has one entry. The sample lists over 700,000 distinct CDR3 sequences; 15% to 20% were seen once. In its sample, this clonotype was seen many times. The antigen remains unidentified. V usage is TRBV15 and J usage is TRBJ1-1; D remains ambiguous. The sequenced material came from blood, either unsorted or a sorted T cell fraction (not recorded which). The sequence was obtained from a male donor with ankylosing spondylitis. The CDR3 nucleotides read TGTGCCACCAGCAGAGCGCAGAGTGAAGCTTTCTTT. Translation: CATSRAQSEAFF.